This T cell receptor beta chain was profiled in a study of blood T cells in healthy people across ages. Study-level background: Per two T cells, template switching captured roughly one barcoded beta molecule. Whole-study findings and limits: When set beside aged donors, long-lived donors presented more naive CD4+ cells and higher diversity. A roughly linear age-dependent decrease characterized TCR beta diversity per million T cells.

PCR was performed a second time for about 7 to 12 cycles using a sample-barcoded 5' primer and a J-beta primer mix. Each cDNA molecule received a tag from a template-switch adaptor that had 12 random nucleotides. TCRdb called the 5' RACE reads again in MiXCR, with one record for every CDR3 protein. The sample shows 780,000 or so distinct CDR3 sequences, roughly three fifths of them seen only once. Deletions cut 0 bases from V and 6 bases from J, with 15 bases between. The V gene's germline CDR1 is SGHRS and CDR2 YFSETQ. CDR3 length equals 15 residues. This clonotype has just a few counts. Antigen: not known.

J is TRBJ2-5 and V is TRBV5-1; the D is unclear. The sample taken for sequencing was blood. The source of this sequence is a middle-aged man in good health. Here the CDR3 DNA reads TGCGCCAGCAGCTTGGATGCAGGTGAGCCCCAGACCCAGTACTTC. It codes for CASSLDAGEPQTQYF.